Presented here are 32 T cell receptor beta chains from one specimen sequenced in a study of blood T cell repertoires in COVID-19. Assay: immunoSEQ multiplex PCR; the TCRdb copy retains only in-frame clones and omits some. The data hold 350,000 or so clones, with approximately 89% observed a single time. Sequencing was carried out using peripheral blood. Receptor source: a woman in her twenties or thirties with COVID-19, enrolled during active disease.

J is TRBJ1-2 and V is TRBV18, with no clear D. The CDR3 contains 15 residues. CDR1 is KGHSH, CDR2 LQKENI, per germline. V lost 3 bases to trimming and J lost 4 bases, with 15 bases between them. The CDR3 nucleotides read TGTGCCAGCTCACCGGGCAGCCAAATATTCTATGGCTACACCTTC. This codes for CASSPGSQIFYGYTF.

V is TRBV10-3 and J is TRBJ2-1, with D maybe TRBD2 (5 bases). In germline, CDR1 is ENHRY, CDR2 SYGVKD. The ends were cut back, 8 bases at V and 8 bases at J, with 16 bases in the middle. The CDR3 is 13 residues long. CDR3 in amino acids: CAISQNERDEQFF. The CDR3 region has the DNA TGTGCCATCTCGCAGAACGAGAGGGATGAGCAGTTCTTC.

This rearrangement joins TRBV7-2 to TRBJ2-7, with 11 bases identical to TRBD1. CDR1 and CDR2 from the germline V gene are SGHTA and FQGNSA. V trimming: 1 base; J trimming: 5 bases; junction bases outside the gene matches: 7. There are 16 residues in the CDR3. The CDR3 sequence: CASSLVGTGGLNEQYF. As DNA, the CDR3 is TGTGCCAGCAGCTTAGTTGGGACAGGGGGTTTGAACGAGCAGTACTTC. The full variable domain, its missing parts supplied by reference TRBV7-2 and TRBJ2-7, is GAGVSQSPSNKVTEKGKDVELRCDPISGHTALYWYRQSLGQGLEFLIYFQGNSAPDKSGLPSDRFSAERTGGSVSTLTIQRTQQEDSAVYLCASSLVGTGGLNEQYFGPGTRLTVT.

The rearrangement joins TRBV15 to TRBJ1-5, with D perhaps TRBD1 (6 bases). This CDR3 has 15 amino acids. Germline V CDR1 and CDR2: LNHNV, YYDKDF (reference sequence). Trimming took off 3 bases at V and 4 bases at J, with 13 bases between the two ends. In nucleotides, the CDR3 is TGTGCCACCAGCAGCCTAAGGGGGGGTAATCAGCCCCAGCATTTT. Amino acids: CATSSLRGGNQPQHF.

This rearrangement joins TRBV5-6 to TRBJ1-5; perhaps TRBD1 as D (6 bases). Germline CDR1 SGHDT, CDR2 YYEEEE. The CDR3 consists of 11 residues. Trimming removed 10 bases from V and 6 bases from J, with 11 bases in between. The CDR3 DNA follows: TGTGCCCCGGGAGGGGGTCAGCCCCAGCATTTT. Amino acid sequence: CAPGGGQPQHF.

This clone occurred a few times. The V and J genes are TRBV7-2 and TRBJ1-6; D is uncertain. The CDR3 spans 15 residues. Germline CDR1 is SGHTA and CDR2 is FQGNSA. V dropped 3 bases and J dropped 10 bases, with 16 bases sitting between them. CDR3 in amino acids: CASSFGVYLGSPLHF. In nucleotides, the CDR3 is TGTGCCAGCAGCTTCGGGGTTTACTTGGGGTCACCCCTCCACTTT.

This chain uses TRBV5-4 with TRBJ2-3, with a tentative D call TRBD1 (6 bases). CDR3 size: 14 residues. With 0 bases removed from V and 5 bases from J, the gap between germline ends came to 10 bases. Germline lookup yields CDR1 SGHNT and CDR2 YYREEE (reference sequence). As DNA, the CDR3 is TGTGCCAGCAGCTTGGCGGGCAGGGGAGATACGCAGTATTTT. Its translation is CASSLAGRGDTQYF.

The chain carries TRBV7-8 and TRBJ1-6, with D perhaps TRBD1 (5 bases). Germline V gene sequence: CDR1 SGHVS, CDR2 FQNEAQ. V shed 5 bases and J shed 7 bases, with 18 bases lying between them. The CDR3 spans 16 residues. The CDR3 loop reads CASSISPPGGNSPLHF. The CDR3 DNA is TGTGCCAGCAGCATTTCCCCGCCCGGGGGGAATTCACCCCTCCACTTT. The variable domain in full, with the rest retrieved from reference TRBV7-8 and TRBJ1-6, is GAGVSQSPRYKVAKRGQDVALRCDPISGHVSLFWYQQALGQGPEFLTYFQNEAQLDKSGLPSDRFFAERPEGSVSTLKIQRTQQEDSAVYLCASSISPPGGNSPLHFGNGTRLTVT.

The chain links TRBV7-9 to TRBJ2-2; TRBD1 agrees at 9 bases. The CDR3 has 17 amino acids. Per germline, CDR1 SEHNR and CDR2 FQNEAQ (reference sequence). Unmatched junction bases numbered 5, after V lost 2 bases and J lost 1 base. CDR3 nucleotides: TGTGCCAGCAGCTTACCCAGACAGGGGGGGAACACCGGGGAGCTGTTTTTT. Translating it yields CASSLPRQGGNTGELFF.

In DNA, the CDR3 is TGTGCCAGCGCTAACAGGGGTGAAGGAAACACCATATATTTT. Translated, it gives CASANRGEGNTIYF. The chain recombines TRBV27 with TRBJ1-3; 7 nucleotides match TRBD1. The CDR3 covers 14 residues. The J segment lost 4 bases and the V segment lost 8 bases, leaving 8 bases of the junction unmatched. From germline, CDR1 is MNHEY and CDR2 SMNVEV (reference sequence).

This chain connects TRBV5-4 to TRBJ2-5, with 15 nucleotides matching TRBD2. CDR1 is SGHNT and CDR2 is YYREEE in the germline V gene (reference sequence). The CDR3 runs 16 residues. V gave up 5 bases and J gave up 2 bases; unmatched junction bases: 4. CDR3 DNA sequence: TGTGCCAGCAGTTCGGGACTAGCGGGGGGACAAGAGACCCAGTACTTC. Translation: CASSSGLAGGQETQYF.

This clone was seen only a few times. The V and J genes are TRBV6-7 and TRBJ2-7, with D possibly matching TRBD1 (6 bases). TRBV6-7 is recorded as an ORF, its role being uncertain. This CDR3 has 17 residues. V was clipped by 6 bases and J by 3 bases, with 24 bases between them. CDR3 bases: TGTGCCAGCAGCGAAGATAACCCTCGACAGGCCGACTACGAGCAGTACGTC. The encoded protein is CASSEDNPRQADYEQYV.

This rearrangement joins TRBV19 to TRBJ1-6; D is perhaps TRBD1 (6 bases). The CDR3 extends over 17 amino acids. The ends were cut back, 5 bases at V and 4 bases at J, with 18 bases in the middle. The germline V gene encodes CDR1 LNHDA and CDR2 SQIVND (reference sequence). The CDR3 region has the DNA TGTGCCAGTAGTCCACATCCAGGGGCCGGATATAATTCACCCCTCCACTTT. This codes for CASSPHPGAGYNSPLHF.

The V and J genes are TRBV12-3 or TRBV12-4 and TRBJ2-7, with no clear D. The CDR3 covers 13 residues. V lost 2 bases to trimming and J lost 2 bases, with 7 bases between them. The CDR3 DNA reads as TGTGCCAGCAGTTTATGGAGAACCTACGAGCAGTACTTC. Translation: CASSLWRTYEQYF.

The chain employs TRBV5-1 and TRBJ2-2; D remains unclear. Trimming left V 5 bases short and J 0 bases short, with 8 bases between. Germline loops: CDR1 SGHRS, CDR2 YFSETQ. The CDR3 consists of 14 residues. CDR3 sequence: CASRPVTNTGELFF. In DNA, the CDR3 is TGCGCCAGCAGGCCAGTTACGAACACCGGGGAGCTGTTTTTT.

The chain couples TRBV12-2 to TRBJ1-5; TRBD1, the D gene given by the table, was not confirmed from the DNA. TRBV12-2 is assigned pseudogene status. The length of the CDR3 is 23 residues. CDR3 residues: CASRSLLGRTPPRHDGRGQPQHF. The CDR3 DNA sequence: TGTGCAAGTCGCTCTTTATTGGGACGGACCCCCCCTAGACACGACGGCAGGGGTCAGCCCCAGCATTTT.

V and J are TRBV2 and TRBJ1-6, with 8 nucleotides matching TRBD1. CDR3 size: 14 residues. V dropped 5 bases and J dropped 7; count of bases not matched to a gene: 4. Per germline, CDR1 SNHLY and CDR2 FYNNEI. CDR3 in DNA: TGTGCCAGCAGTTCCGACAGGGGAAATTCACCCCTCCACTTT. Protein: CASSSDRGNSPLHF.

Worth noting for this clone: Different DNA sequences within this sample yield the same CDR3. The CDR3 nucleotides are TGTGCCAGCAGCTTAGGCGGCTATGGCTACACCTTC. This sequence encodes CASSLGGYGYTF. The chain uses TRBV7-9 and TRBJ1-2; D ambiguous. The V gene's germline CDR1 is SEHNR and CDR2 FQNEAQ (reference sequence). The CDR3 is made up of 12 amino acids. Trimming shortened V by 1 base and J by 4 bases, and 4 bases separated the two germline ends.

This chain connects TRBV3-1 (or the pseudogene TRBV3-2) to TRBJ2-7; maybe TRBD1 (5 bases). There are 18 residues in the CDR3. Germline assignment: CDR1 LGHDT and CDR2 YNNKEL (reference sequence). V lost 0 bases and J 3 bases, leaving 21 bases between the germline ends. The CDR3 spells CASSQDSPLGQPLYEQYF. DNA of the CDR3: TGTGCCAGCAGCCAAGATAGCCCCTTGGGGCAGCCACTCTACGAGCAGTACTTC.

This clone has more than one count but fewer than ten. The rearrangement links TRBV7-6 to TRBJ1-5; 7 positions match TRBD1. This CDR3 comprises 15 residues. In germline, CDR1 is SGHVS, CDR2 FNYEAQ. The V gene end was trimmed by 1 base and the J gene end by 4 bases; junction bases not matched to a gene: 4. DNA of the CDR3: TGTGCCAGCAGCTTAGGACAGGGCCCAAATCAGCCCCAGCATTTT. Its protein is CASSLGQGPNQPQHF.

V gene TRBV5-1 combines with J gene TRBJ2-5; 9 nucleotides line up with TRBD2. The length of the CDR3 is 15 residues. The V and J ends lost 5 bases and 1 base, in that order; junction bases with no gene match: 6. CDR1 is SGHRS, CDR2 YFSETQ, per germline. In DNA form, the CDR3 reads TGCGCCAGCAGTGTGAGCGGGGGGCGCCAAGAGACCCAGTACTTC. Its translation: CASSVSGGRQETQYF.

The chain recombines TRBV4-1 with TRBJ2-2, with D maybe TRBD1 (5 bases). V lost 1 base, J lost 0 bases, and 15 bases lay in between. The CDR3 is 18 amino acids. Germline values: CDR1 MGHRA, CDR2 YSYEKL. CDR3: CASSQVGSGLTNTGELFF. The CDR3 DNA is TGCGCCAGCAGCCAAGTCGGGTCAGGGTTGACGAACACCGGGGAGCTGTTTTTT.

The chain links TRBV4-1 to TRBJ2-2; D not certain. Germline-derived CDR1 and CDR2 are MGHRA and YSYEKL. The CDR3 runs to 14 residues. The germline V and J ends were trimmed by 4 bases and 6 bases, with 12 bases remaining between them. CDR3 region: CASSPVTTPGELFF. DNA of the CDR3: TGCGCCAGCAGCCCCGTGACAACTCCCGGGGAGCTGTTTTTT.

This sequence joins TRBV2 and TRBJ1-5; D remains ambiguous. The CDR3 contains 14 residues. The germline V and J ends were trimmed by 2 bases and 7 bases, with 12 bases remaining between them. Germline lookup yields CDR1 SNHLY and CDR2 FYNNEI. CDR3 DNA: TGTGCCAGCAGTGAAAGCGACCGGTGGCAGCCCCAGCATTTT. It encodes CASSESDRWQPQHF.

The chain links TRBV6-1 to TRBJ2-7; 8 nucleotides agree with TRBD1. Germline assignment: CDR1 MNHNS and CDR2 SASEGT. This CDR3 contains 16 residues. V lost 2 bases and J lost 6; bases outside the gene matches: 12. The CDR3 region is CASSELSGTGRFEQYF. Here the CDR3 DNA reads TGTGCCAGCAGTGAACTGTCCGGGACAGGTCGATTCGAGCAGTACTTC.

The V gene is TRBV27, the J gene TRBJ2-7, with 8 nucleotides matching TRBD2. Germline V gene lookup returns CDR1 MNHEY and CDR2 SMNVEV (reference sequence). After removal of 3 bases from V and 4 bases from J, the junction contained 5 bases not matched to a gene. CDR3 length equals 14 residues. Here the CDR3 DNA reads TGTGCCAGCAGTTTCGGGGCGGGGGGTTACGAGCAGTACTTC. Translating it yields CASSFGAGGYEQYF.

This chain links TRBV6-6 with TRBJ2-5, with 12 bases that match TRBD1. The germline CDR1 and CDR2 sequences are MNHNY and SVGAGI (reference sequence). V trimming: 6 bases; J trimming: 4 bases; junction bases outside the gene matches: 6. This CDR3 is built from 15 residues. In nucleotides, the CDR3 is TGTGCCAGCAGCCCGCGGGACAGGGGGCGAGAGACCCAGTACTTC. Translating it yields CASSPRDRGRETQYF.

This clone was seen a single time. This sequence joins TRBV7-9 and TRBJ2-7, with 9 bases lining up with TRBD1. The CDR3 covers 13 residues. Germline-derived CDR1 and CDR2 are SEHNR and FQNEAQ (reference sequence). Unmatched junction bases numbered 6, after V lost 5 bases and J lost 7 bases. CDR3 in DNA: TGTGCCAGCAGCGGGACAGGGAAGGGTGAGCAGTACGTC. The encoded protein is CASSGTGKGEQYV.

The chain carries TRBV27 and TRBJ1-4, with TRBD1 as a possible D gene (5 bases). The CDR3 has 17 residues. Between the trimmed V and J ends, which lost 5 bases and 5 bases, there was a span of 21 bases. From germline, CDR1 is MNHEY and CDR2 SMNVEV (reference sequence). CDR3 bases: TGTGCCAGCAGTAAACTCGTGGGGGGGGAGAAAAATGAAAAACTGTTTTTT. Translated, it gives CASSKLVGGEKNEKLFF. Full variable domain (outside the CDR3, taken from reference TRBV27 and TRBJ1-4): EAQVTQNPRYLITVTGKKLTVTCSQNMNHEYMSWYRQDPGLGLRQIYYSMNVEVTDKGDVPEGYKVSRKEKRNFPLILESPSPNQTSLYFCASSKLVGGEKNEKLFFGSGTQLSVL.

The chain combines TRBV5-1 with TRBJ1-2; TRBD1 agrees at 9 bases. V lost 4 bases and J lost 1; bases outside the gene matches: 2. The CDR3 runs to 14 residues. CDR1 and CDR2 (germline): SGHRS, YFSETQ. CDR3 nucleotides: TGCGCCAGCAGCAAGGGACAGGGTAACTATGGCTACACCTTC. Encoded protein: CASSKGQGNYGYTF.

A single count supports this clone. The CDR3 sequence: CASRGDRTREKLFF. In DNA, the CDR3 is TGTGCCAGCAGAGGGGACAGGACGAGGGAAAAACTGTTTTTT. The chain has TRBV11-2 and TRBJ1-4; 8 bases align to TRBD1. The germline V gene encodes CDR1 SGHAT and CDR2 FQNNGV. The length of the CDR3 is 14 residues. V shed 6 bases, J shed 8 bases, and the junction held 8 bases outside the gene matches.

The chain joins TRBV6-5 to TRBJ2-2; a possible D gene is TRBD1 (6 bases). The germline V gene encodes CDR1 MNHEY and CDR2 SVGAGI. The CDR3 has 15 residues. V dropped 6 bases and J dropped 0 bases, with 11 bases sitting between them. CDR3 sequence: CASRQGGTNTGELFF. The CDR3, as DNA: TGTGCCAGCAGACAGGGTGGGACGAACACCGGGGAGCTGTTTTTT.